This entry lists 12 T cell receptor beta chains sequenced from one sample in a study of Graves' ophthalmopathy and Graves' hyperthyroidism. For repertoire sequencing, the TCR beta CDR3 regions were amplified from RNA transcripts. RT-PCR in the first round used HTBI primers; a second-round multiplex PCR followed. MiXCR, applied by TCRdb to the multiplex PCR reads, yields one record per CDR3 protein. In the table there are 400,000 to 450,000 distinct CDR3 sequences, approximately 21% of which are singletons. Sample: peripheral blood. The receptors were gathered from a woman younger than 30 with stable Graves' hyperthyroidism.

This clonotype was seen at least ten times. This chain joins TRBV30 and TRBJ2-5, with D tentatively TRBD2 (6 bases). This CDR3 has 15 residues. V gave up 3 bases and J gave up 4 bases, with 18 bases separating them. Per germline, CDR1 GTSNPN and CDR2 SVGIG (reference sequence). The CDR3 DNA is TGTGCCTGGAGCGGAGGGGTAGCTAGTCGAGAGACCCAGTACTTC. As protein: CAWSGGVASRETQYF.

This clonotype was seen once. V usage is TRBV6-1 and J usage is TRBJ2-5; D possibly matches TRBD1 or TRBD2 (5 bases each). Trimming took 4 bases from V and 1 from J, leaving 10 bases between them. The CDR3 is made up of 14 amino acids. Germline CDR1 and CDR2: MNHNS and SASEGT. CDR3 sequence reads: CASSVLGGQETQYF. The CDR3 nucleotides are TGTGCCAGCAGTGTTCTTGGGGGCCAAGAGACCCAGTACTTC.

This clonotype was seen at least ten times. The chain recombines TRBV2 with TRBJ2-7; 11 nucleotides agree with TRBD2. This CDR3 is built from 16 residues. V dropped 6 bases and J dropped 1; count of bases not matched to a gene: 8. CDR1 and CDR2 (germline): SNHLY, FYNNEI. CDR3 sequence (DNA): TGTGCCAGCAGGGGCGGTAGCGGGAGGGGGTCCTACGAGCAGTACTTC. This translates into CASRGGSGRGSYEQYF.

This clonotype has at least ten counts. This chain uses TRBV9 with TRBJ1-2, with D maybe TRBD1 (5 bases). The CDR3 runs to 19 residues. Germline V gives CDR1 SGDLS, CDR2 YYNGEE. Trimming left V 0 bases short and J 0 bases short, with 21 bases between. The CDR3 sequence: CASSVGPNPYGAANYGYTF. CDR3 coding DNA: TGTGCCAGCAGCGTAGGTCCCAATCCCTATGGGGCAGCTAACTATGGCTACACCTTC.

This clonotype was counted at least ten times. This chain uses TRBV20-1 with TRBJ2-7; 10 bases are shared with TRBD1. The V segment lost 1 base and the J segment 5 bases; nucleotides outside the gene matches: 8. The CDR3 has 15 amino acids. Germline values: CDR1 DFQATT, CDR2 SNEGSKA (reference sequence). CDR3 in amino acids: CSARAPRGTGDEQYF. The CDR3 nucleotides read TGCAGTGCTAGAGCCCCCCGTGGGACAGGGGACGAGCAGTACTTC.

With respect to this clonotype: Possible read error: a much larger clone is one base away. Because it lacks the conserved phenylalanine or tryptophan at the end, this CDR3 is likely a read error. The V and J genes are TRBV30 and TRBJ1-2, with unresolved D. This CDR3 comprises 11 residues. The V end lost 1 base, the J end lost 7 bases, and 7 bases lay between the germline ends. Germline CDR1 GTSNPN, CDR2 SVGIG (reference sequence). CDR3 bases: TGTGCCTGGAGTGCGCCGGGTGGCTACACCCTC. Translated: CAWSAPGGYTL.

This clonotype appeared many times. The rearrangement joins TRBV12-3 or TRBV12-4 to TRBJ1-6, with D tentatively TRBD1 (6 bases). CDR3 size: 14 residues. Between the trimmed V and J ends, which lost 5 bases and 6 bases, there was a span of 11 bases. The CDR3 sequence: CASSQQGSNSPLHF. The CDR3 DNA sequence: TGTGCCAGCAGTCAGCAGGGGAGTAATTCACCCCTCCACTTT.

This clonotype was counted ten times or more. This chain uses TRBV6-1 with TRBJ1-2, with 10 bases matching TRBD1. Germline assignment: CDR1 MNHNS and CDR2 SASEGT. The CDR3 is 15 residues long. Unmatched junction bases numbered 7, after V lost 5 bases and J lost 4 bases. CDR3 region: CASSKDRGLSYGYTF. As DNA, the CDR3 is TGTGCCAGCAGTAAGGACAGGGGGTTAAGCTATGGCTACACCTTC.

This clonotype has at least ten counts. This rearrangement joins TRBV10-1 to TRBJ1-5; tentative D call: TRBD1 (6 bases). This CDR3 spans 18 amino acids. The V end lost 2 bases, the J end lost 6 bases, and 23 bases lay between the germline ends. Germline V gene data show CDR1 as WNHNN and CDR2 as SYGVQD (reference sequence). The CDR3 DNA is TGCGCCAGCAGTGAGGAGGGGGGGGTTGGTACGGTTGGTCAGCCCCAGCATTTT. Its translation is CASSEEGGVGTVGQPQHF.

This clonotype was found many times. The J gene is TRBJ1-6, the V gene TRBV27; perhaps TRBD1 as D (5 bases). Trimming left V 4 bases short and J 8 bases short, with 15 bases between. The CDR3 has 15 residues. Germline CDR1 and CDR2: MNHEY and SMNVEV (reference sequence). Here the CDR3 DNA reads TGTGCCAGCAGTTCGATAAGGGGTTCGGATTCACCCCTCCACTTT. Protein: CASSSIRGSDSPLHF.

This clonotype was seen at least ten times. The V call is TRBV4-3, the J call TRBJ1-2, with a possible D match to TRBD1 (5 bases). The CDR3 covers 16 residues. Germline loops: CDR1 LGHNA, CDR2 YSLEER. V was clipped by 0 bases and J by 2 bases, with 13 bases between them. This CDR3 reads CASSQERQTGNYGYTF. The CDR3, as DNA: TGCGCCAGCAGCCAAGAGAGGCAAACAGGAAACTATGGCTACACCTTC.

This clonotype occurred a few times. The chain has TRBV3-1 and TRBJ1-1, with 7 bases fitting TRBD1. The V gene's germline CDR1 is LGHDT and CDR2 YNNKEL (reference sequence). The CDR3 is 15 residues long. The V segment lost 6 bases and the J segment 6 bases; nucleotides outside the gene matches: 13. The CDR3 bases are TGTGCCAGCAGTCCTGACAGGGTTCGGGCTTCTGAAGCTTTCTTT. Its protein is CASSPDRVRASEAFF.